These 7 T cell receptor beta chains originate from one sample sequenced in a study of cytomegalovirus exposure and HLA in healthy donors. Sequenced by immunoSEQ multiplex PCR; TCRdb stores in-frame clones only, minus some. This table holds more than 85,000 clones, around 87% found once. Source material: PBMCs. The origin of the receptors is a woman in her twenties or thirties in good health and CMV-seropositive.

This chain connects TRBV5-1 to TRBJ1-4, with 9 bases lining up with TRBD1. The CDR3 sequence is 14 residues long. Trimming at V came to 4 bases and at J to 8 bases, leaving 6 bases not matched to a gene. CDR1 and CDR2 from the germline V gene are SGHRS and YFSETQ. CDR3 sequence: CASSQGQGQEKLFF. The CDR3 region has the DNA TGCGCCAGCAGCCAGGGACAGGGTCAGGAAAAACTGTTTTTT.

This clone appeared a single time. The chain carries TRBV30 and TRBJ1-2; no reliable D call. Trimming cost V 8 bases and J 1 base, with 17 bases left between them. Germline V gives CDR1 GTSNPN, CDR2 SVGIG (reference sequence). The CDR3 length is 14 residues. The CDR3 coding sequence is TGTGCCCGTAATCGGATCGGGATTAACTATGGCTACACCTTC. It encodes CARNRIGINYGYTF.

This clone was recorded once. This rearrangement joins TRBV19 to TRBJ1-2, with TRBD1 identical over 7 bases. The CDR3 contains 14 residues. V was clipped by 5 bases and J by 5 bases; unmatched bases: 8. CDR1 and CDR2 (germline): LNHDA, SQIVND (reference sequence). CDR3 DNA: TGTGCCAGTAGTGCTGGGTTGACAGGGTATGGCTACACCTTC. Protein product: CASSAGLTGYGYTF.

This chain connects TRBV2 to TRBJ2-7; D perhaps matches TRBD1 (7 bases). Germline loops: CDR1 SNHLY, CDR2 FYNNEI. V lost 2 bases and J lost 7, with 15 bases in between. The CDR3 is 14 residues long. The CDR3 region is CASSEQGGPGEQYF. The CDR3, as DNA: TGTGCCAGCAGTGAACAGGGGGGACCGGGAGAGCAGTACTTC.

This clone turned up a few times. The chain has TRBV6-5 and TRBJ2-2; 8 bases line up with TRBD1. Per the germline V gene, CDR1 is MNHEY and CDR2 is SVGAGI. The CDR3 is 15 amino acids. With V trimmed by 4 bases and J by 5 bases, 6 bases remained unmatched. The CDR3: CASSSGQVETGELFF. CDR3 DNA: TGTGCCAGCAGTTCGGGACAGGTTGAGACCGGGGAGCTGTTTTTT.

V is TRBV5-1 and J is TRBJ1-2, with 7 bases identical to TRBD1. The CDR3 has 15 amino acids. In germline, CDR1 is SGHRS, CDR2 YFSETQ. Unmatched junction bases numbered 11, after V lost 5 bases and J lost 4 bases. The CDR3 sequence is CASRPGRDSSYGYTF. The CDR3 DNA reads TGCGCCAGCAGGCCTGGCCGGGACAGCTCCTATGGCTACACCTTC.

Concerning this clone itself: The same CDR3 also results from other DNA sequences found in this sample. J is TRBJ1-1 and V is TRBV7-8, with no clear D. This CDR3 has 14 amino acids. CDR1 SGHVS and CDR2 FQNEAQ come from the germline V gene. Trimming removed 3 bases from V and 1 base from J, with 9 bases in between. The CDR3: CASSFGQANTEAFF. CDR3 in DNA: TGTGCCAGCAGCTTTGGGCAGGCGAACACTGAAGCTTTCTTT.